Sequencing of this T cell receptor beta chain was carried out in a study of cytomegalovirus exposure and HLA in healthy donors. Findings and limits, study-wide: In vitro experiments confirmed that three CMV-associated chains were specific for CMV antigens.

For this clone: The target antigen is unknown.

13 Jbeta primers and 60 Vbeta primers were used for the PCR. Repertoires were generated with immunoSEQ multiplex PCR, while TCRdb's copy carries only in-frame clones and drops some. The profile shows about 220,000 clones, roughly 84% of them singletons. V lost 4 bases and J lost 2, with 16 bases in between. The CDR3 contains 16 residues. The germline CDR1 and CDR2 sequences are LNHDA and SQIVND (reference sequence). This chain joins TRBV19 and TRBJ2-3, with D perhaps TRBD2 (6 bases). The clonotype was recovered from a boy aged 2-9 years in good health and CMV-seronegative. Sequencing input: PBMCs. CDR3 DNA sequence: TGTGCCAGTAGTACCCGTGGGGGGACGACCACAGATACGCAGTATTTT. Encoded protein: CASSTRGGTTTDTQYF.